The 26 T cell receptor delta chains given below trace back to one sample, sequenced in a study of Vδ1+ human thymocytes. Study-wide points: Thymic TRG and TRD repertoires appeared highly polyclonal, with Gaussian CDR3 length distributions.

The template was reverse-transcribed extracted RNA. The CDR3 regions were amplified by multiplex PCR from V-gene primers to a constant-region primer. TCRdb redid the clone calls on the multiplex PCR reads with CATT. The sample has about 55,000 delta-chain clones, more than 15% seen once. Their antigen targets remain unknown. Sequencing was carried out using Vdelta1+ gamma-delta thymocytes from the thymus. The subset was: FACS-sorted CD3+ TCRalphabeta- TCRVdelta1+ TCRVdelta2- thymocytes. The receptors shown here come from a boy younger than two who had congenital heart surgery.

This clone was recorded a few times. The rearrangement joins TRDV1 to TRDJ1, with TRDD2 as a possible D gene (8 bases). V lost 0 bases, J lost 0 bases, and 32 bases lay in between. The CDR3 consists of 23 residues. Germline V gene sequence: CDR1 TSWWSYY, CDR2 QGS. As DNA, the CDR3 is TGTGCTCTTGGGGAACTGGGGGACTTCCTACTCCCTGGGGGTTTGTTTTACACCGATAAACTCATCTTT. It encodes CALGELGDFLLPGGLFYTDKLIF.

Note on this clone: A read error may produce the germline difference seen at one junction end. The chain employs TRDV1 and TRDJ1; TRDD3 agrees at 10 bases. This CDR3 has 20 residues. CDR1 and CDR2 (germline): TSWWSYY, QGS. This CDR3 reads CALGEPLPLGDTHHTDKPIF. CDR3 in DNA: TGTGCTCTTGGGGAACCTCTTCCGTTGGGGGATACTCACCACACCGATAAACCCATCTTT.

This clone was picked up a small number of times. Since a much larger clone is just one base distant, this may be a read error. This rearrangement joins TRDV2 to TRDJ1; 11 bases are a match to TRDD3. CDR3 length: 16 residues. The germline CDR1 and CDR2 sequences are GEAIGNYY and EKD. Unmatched junction bases numbered 7, after V lost 1 base and J lost 4 bases. The CDR3 nucleotides read TGTGCCTGTGACACAGGGTGGGGGATACGAAACGATAAACTCATCTTT. This translates into CACDTGWGIRNDKLIF.

This chain links TRDV1 with TRDJ1; D may match TRDD2 or TRDD3 (8 bases each). Germline CDR1 reads TSWWSYY; CDR2 reads QGS. V was cut by 4 bases and J by 4 bases, with 37 bases left in between. The CDR3 sequence is 22 residues long. The CDR3 loop reads CALGALPQLPTMYWGLYDKLIF. CDR3 nucleotide sequence: TGTGCTCTTGGGGCCCTACCCCAGCTTCCTACCATGTACTGGGGGCTTTACGATAAACTCATCTTT.

This clone appeared a few times. V is TRDV1 and J is TRDJ1; 8 bases line up with TRDD3. Losses at the gene ends were 1 base for V and 0 bases for J; bases not matched to a gene: 16. This CDR3 contains 20 residues. CDR1 TSWWSYY and CDR2 QGS come from the germline V gene. Here the CDR3 reads CALGEHSPLTGGYYTDKLIF. Written as DNA, the CDR3 is TGTGCTCTTGGGGAACATTCCCCCCTTACTGGGGGGTACTACACCGATAAACTCATCTTT.

The chain uses TRDV1 and TRDJ1, with 8 bases aligning to TRDD3. Germline CDR1 is TSWWSYY and CDR2 is QGS. The CDR3 contains 18 residues. V trimming: 0 bases; J trimming: 0 bases; junction bases outside the gene matches: 9. The CDR3 loop reads CALGELLGGYWYTDKLIF. As DNA, the CDR3 is TGTGCTCTTGGGGAACTGCTAGGGGGATATTGGTACACCGATAAACTCATCTTT.

A note on this clone: This may stem from a read error, because a much larger clone lies one nucleotide away. The chain carries TRDV2 and TRDJ1; 7 positions agree with TRDD3. The CDR3 loop spans 12 amino acids. The germline V gene has CDR1 GEAIGNYY and CDR2 EKD. V dropped 5 bases and J dropped 4; count of bases not matched to a gene: 3. The CDR3 loop reads CACGRGYDKLIF. As DNA, the CDR3 is TGTGCCTGTGGCCGGGGATACGATAAACTCATCTTT.

This clone was counted a few times. V is TRDV1 and J is TRDJ1, with 7 bases fitting TRDD3. Germline V lookup: CDR1 TSWWSYY, CDR2 QGS. J lost 3 bases, V lost 0 bases, and 34 bases had no gene match. The CDR3 has 25 residues. The CDR3 reads CALGELGRRLPLLGIHIIQSDKLIF. DNA of the CDR3: TGTGCTCTTGGGGAACTAGGACGGCGTTTACCCTTACTGGGGATCCATATAATACAGTCCGATAAACTCATCTTT.

V usage is TRDV1 and J usage is TRDJ1; the match to TRDD3 covers 9 bases. V shed 4 bases and J 0 bases; nucleotides not matched to a gene: 24. This CDR3 is 22 amino acids long. The germline CDR1 and CDR2 sequences are TSWWSYY and QGS. CDR3 protein: CALGVRASSSVLGDRNTDKLIF. The CDR3 DNA reads TGTGCTCTTGGGGTAAGGGCTTCATCTTCCGTACTGGGGGACAGGAACACCGATAAACTCATCTTT.

The rearrangement links TRDV1 to TRDJ1, with 13 bases identical to TRDD3. Germline values: CDR1 TSWWSYY, CDR2 QGS. V shed 0 bases, J shed 8 bases, and the junction held 15 bases outside the gene matches. The CDR3 runs 19 residues. The DNA of the CDR3 is TGTGCTCTTGGGGAACTCCTCTCAGGTTACTGGGGGATACGAAACAAACTCATCTTT. It yields the protein CALGELLSGYWGIRNKLIF.

This clone was picked up a small number of times. The rearrangement uses TRDV1 and TRDJ1, with D hard to call. This CDR3 region has 14 residues. V lost 5 bases to trimming and J lost 3 bases, with 13 bases between them. The germline V gene has CDR1 TSWWSYY and CDR2 QGS. The CDR3 reads CALGPHLYADKLIF. CDR3 DNA: TGTGCTCTTGGGCCCCACTTGTACGCCGATAAACTCATCTTT.

The chain recombines TRDV1 with TRDJ1; 9 nucleotides line up with TRDD3. The CDR3 sequence is 17 residues long. Germline loops: CDR1 TSWWSYY, CDR2 QGS. V lost 0 bases, J lost 3 bases, and 8 bases stayed unmatched. The CDR3 sequence is CALGELVCTGGPDKLIF. CDR3 nucleotides: TGTGCTCTTGGGGAACTAGTGTGTACTGGGGGACCCGATAAACTCATCTTT.

The V and J genes are TRDV1 and TRDJ1; TRDD2 or TRDD3 may be the D gene (5 bases each). The CDR3 has 17 amino acids. Germline CDR1 is TSWWSYY and CDR2 is QGS. The V end lost 0 bases, the J end lost 3 bases, and 17 bases lay between the germline ends. In DNA, the CDR3 is TGTGCTCTTGGGGAACTGGTCCCCTACTGGTCCCCCGATAAACTCATCTTT. Protein: CALGELVPYWSPDKLIF.

This chain uses TRDV1 with TRDJ1; 10 nucleotides agree with TRDD3. This CDR3 comprises 21 residues. The V segment lost 3 bases and the J segment 0 bases; nucleotides outside the gene matches: 19. CDR1 is TSWWSYY and CDR2 is QGS in the germline V gene. DNA of the CDR3: TGTGCTCTTGGGGATCCCCTTCCTCTCCTACTGGGGGATCGATACACCGATAAACTCATCTTT. Translation: CALGDPLPLLLGDRYTDKLIF.

About this clone itself: Germline and junction disagree at one end, which may indicate a read error. The chain recombines TRDV1 with TRDJ2, with 12 bases identical to TRDD3. Germline V gene lookup returns CDR1 TSWWSYY and CDR2 QGS. This CDR3 has 23 amino acids. CDR3 loop: CAIGEGSTGGYSYILALTAQLFF. For the CDR3, the DNA is TGTGCTATTGGGGAAGGGAGTACTGGGGGATACTCCTACATTTTAGCTTTGACAGCACAACTCTTCTTT.

By its share, this clone is medium-sized. The V call is TRDV2, the J call TRDJ1; the D is unclear. Germline values: CDR1 GEAIGNYY, CDR2 EKD. The ends were cut back, 0 bases at V and 1 base at J, with 14 bases in the middle. The CDR3 covers 16 residues. The CDR3 DNA is TGTGCCTGTGACACCGACTGTGAGCCTAGCACCGATAAACTCATCTTT. Amino acid sequence: CACDTDCEPSTDKLIF.

This clone was found a few times. The V and J genes are TRDV1 and TRDJ1; 11 nucleotides match TRDD3. This CDR3 comprises 17 residues. In germline, CDR1 is TSWWSYY, CDR2 QGS. The V and J ends lost 2 bases and 5 bases, in that order; junction bases with no gene match: 10. CDR3 coding DNA: TGTGCTCTTGGGGAAGGGTCCCTGGGGGATACAGTGGATAAACTCATCTTT. Encoded protein: CALGEGSLGDTVDKLIF.

This clone was picked up a small number of times. The chain links TRDV2 to TRDJ1; TRDD3 matches at 13 bases. The CDR3 is 20 amino acids. J was trimmed by 1 base and V by 3 bases; bases with no gene match: 16. CDR1 GEAIGNYY and CDR2 EKD come from the germline V gene. CDR3 sequence reads: CACDSVLGDTRSGITDKLIF. The DNA for the CDR3 is TGTGCCTGTGACTCCGTACTGGGGGATACGCGTTCGGGGATCACCGATAAACTCATCTTT.

The rearrangement joins TRDV2 to TRDJ1, with TRDD3 matching 12 bases. Germline loops: CDR1 GEAIGNYY, CDR2 EKD. The CDR3 spans 18 residues. Trimming removed 3 bases from V and 3 bases from J; junction bases left unmatched: 13. The CDR3 is CACDHPPLGDTVPDKLIF. DNA of the CDR3: TGTGCCTGTGACCACCCTCCCCTGGGGGATACGGTACCCGATAAACTCATCTTT.

This clone has only a few counts. The gene calls are TRDV1 and TRDJ1; D tentatively fits TRDD1 or TRDD2 (5 bases each). Germline CDR1 is TSWWSYY and CDR2 is QGS. CDR3 length: 21 amino acids. V was cut by 3 bases and J by 3 bases, with 32 bases left in between. CDR3 DNA sequence: TGTGCTCTTGGGGACCGAACCCCCCTAAGCCTACGAAATTTGGCGGCCGATAAACTCATCTTT. This sequence encodes CALGDRTPLSLRNLAADKLIF.

This sequence joins TRDV1 and TRDJ1; the D gene is possibly TRDD2 (5 bases). Germline assignment: CDR1 TSWWSYY and CDR2 QGS. Trimming left V 4 bases short and J 3 bases short, with 12 bases between. This CDR3 is 14 amino acids long. The CDR3 DNA reads TGTGCTCTTGGGGTACCTTCGATTTCCGATAAACTCATCTTT. It is translated as CALGVPSISDKLIF.

The table lists this clone with a few counts. V and J are TRDV1 and TRDJ1, with 13 bases lining up with TRDD3. Germline assignment: CDR1 TSWWSYY and CDR2 QGS. V lost 0 bases to trimming and J lost 3 bases; unmatched junction nucleotides: 16. The CDR3 spans 21 residues. The chain's CDR3 is CALGELAYWGIRKVRSDKLIF. The CDR3 nucleotides read TGTGCTCTTGGGGAACTGGCCTACTGGGGGATACGGAAGGTTCGCTCCGATAAACTCATCTTT.

This clone was found a few times. The V call is TRDV1, the J call TRDJ1, with TRDD3 matching over 8 bases. Trimming removed 0 bases from V and 0 bases from J; junction bases left unmatched: 12. The germline CDR1 and CDR2 sequences are TSWWSYY and QGS. This CDR3 contains 19 residues. CDR3: CALGELGFPNGGYTDKLIF. CDR3 sequence (DNA): TGTGCTCTTGGGGAACTGGGCTTTCCTAATGGGGGATACACCGATAAACTCATCTTT.

The rearrangement joins TRDV1 to TRDJ1; 8 bases line up with TRDD3. Losses at the gene ends were 2 bases for V and 3 bases for J; bases not matched to a gene: 17. The CDR3 spans 19 residues. Germline V gene lookup returns CDR1 TSWWSYY and CDR2 QGS. The CDR3 DNA follows: TGTGCTCTTGGGGAATTTTGGCTACTATGGGGGGATAGACCCGATAAACTCATCTTT. Encoded protein: CALGEFWLLWGDRPDKLIF.

As for this clone: This sample also contains other DNA sequences that code for the same CDR3. The chain is built from TRDV1 and TRDJ1, with 10 bases lining up with TRDD3. Germline lookup yields CDR1 TSWWSYY and CDR2 QGS. The CDR3 is made up of 17 amino acids. The junction had 17 bases not matched to a gene; V was cut back by 2 bases and J by 11 bases. The CDR3, as DNA: TGTGCTCTTGGGGAAGCTACCGGGGGGATACGAAAGTCAGGGCTCATCTTT. Translation: CALGEATGGIRKSGLIF.

This clone was observed a few times. V is TRDV1 and J is TRDJ1; D may correspond to TRDD2 or TRDD3 (5 bases each). The V end lost 4 bases, the J end lost 0 bases, and 21 bases lay between the germline ends. The CDR3 has 18 amino acids. CDR1 TSWWSYY and CDR2 QGS come from the germline V gene. CDR3 DNA: TGTGCTCTTGGGGGATTCCTGTCCCTCAGGGGAGACACCGATAAACTCATCTTT. Protein sequence: CALGGFLSLRGDTDKLIF.